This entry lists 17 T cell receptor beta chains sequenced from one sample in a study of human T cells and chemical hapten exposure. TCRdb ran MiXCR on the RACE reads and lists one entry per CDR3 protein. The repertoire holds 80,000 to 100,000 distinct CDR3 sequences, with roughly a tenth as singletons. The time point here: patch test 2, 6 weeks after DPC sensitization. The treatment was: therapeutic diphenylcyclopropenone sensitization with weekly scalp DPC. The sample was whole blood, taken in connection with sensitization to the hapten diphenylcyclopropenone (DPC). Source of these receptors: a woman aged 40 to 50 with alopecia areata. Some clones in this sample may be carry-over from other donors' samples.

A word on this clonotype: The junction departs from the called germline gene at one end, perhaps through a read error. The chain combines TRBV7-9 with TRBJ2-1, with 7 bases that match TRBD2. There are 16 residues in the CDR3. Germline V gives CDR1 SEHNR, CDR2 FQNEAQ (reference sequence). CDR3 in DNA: TGTGCCGGCAGATCCCCCCTAGCGGCCTCCTACAATGAGCAGTTCTTC. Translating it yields CAGRSPLAASYNEQFF.

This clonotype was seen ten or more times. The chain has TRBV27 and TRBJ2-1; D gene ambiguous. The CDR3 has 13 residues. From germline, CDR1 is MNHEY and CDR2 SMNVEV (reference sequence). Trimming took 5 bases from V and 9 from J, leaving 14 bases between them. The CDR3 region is CASSPSSWGEQFF. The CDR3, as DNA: TGTGCCAGCAGTCCCTCCTCATGGGGTGAGCAGTTCTTC.

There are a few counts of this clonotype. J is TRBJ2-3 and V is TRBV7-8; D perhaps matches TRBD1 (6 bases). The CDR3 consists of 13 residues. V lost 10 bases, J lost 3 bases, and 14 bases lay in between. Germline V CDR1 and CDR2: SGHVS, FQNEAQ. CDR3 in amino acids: CANSQGQTDTQYF. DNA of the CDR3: TGTGCCAACTCACAGGGCCAAACAGATACGCAGTATTTT. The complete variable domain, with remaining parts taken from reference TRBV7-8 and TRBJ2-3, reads GAGVSQSPRYKVAKRGQDVALRCDPISGHVSLFWYQQALGQGPEFLTYFQNEAQLDKSGLPSDRFFAERPEGSVSTLKIQRTQQEDSAVYLCANSQGQTDTQYFGPGTRLTVL.

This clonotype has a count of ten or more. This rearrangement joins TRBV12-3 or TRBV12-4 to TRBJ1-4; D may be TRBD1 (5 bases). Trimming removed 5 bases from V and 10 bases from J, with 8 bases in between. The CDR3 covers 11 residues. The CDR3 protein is CASSPGVKLFF. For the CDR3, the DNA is TGTGCCAGCAGTCCGGGGGTAAAACTGTTTTTT.

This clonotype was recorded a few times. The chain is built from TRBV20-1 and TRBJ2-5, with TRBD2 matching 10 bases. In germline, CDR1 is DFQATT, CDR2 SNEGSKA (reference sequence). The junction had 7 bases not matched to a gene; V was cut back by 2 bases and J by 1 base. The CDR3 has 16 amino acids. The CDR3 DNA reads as TGCAGTGCTAGAAGATTAGCGGGAGGCGTCCAAGAGACCCAGTACTTC. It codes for CSARRLAGGVQETQYF.

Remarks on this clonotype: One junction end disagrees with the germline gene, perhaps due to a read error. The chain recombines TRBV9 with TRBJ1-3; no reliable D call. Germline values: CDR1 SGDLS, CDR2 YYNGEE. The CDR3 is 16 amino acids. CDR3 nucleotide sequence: TGTGCCAGCAGCGGACCCCATGCCAGCTCTAGAAACACCATATATTTT. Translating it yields CASSGPHASSRNTIYF.

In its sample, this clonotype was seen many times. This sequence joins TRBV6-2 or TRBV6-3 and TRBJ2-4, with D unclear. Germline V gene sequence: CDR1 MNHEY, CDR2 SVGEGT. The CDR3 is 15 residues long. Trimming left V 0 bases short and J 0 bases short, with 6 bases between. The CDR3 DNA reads TGTGCCAGCAGTTACTCGTCAGTAGCCAAAAACATTCAGTACTTC. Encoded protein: CASSYSSVAKNIQYF.

This CDR3 is CSVGTGGSYGYTF. Written as DNA, the CDR3 is TGCAGCGTTGGGACAGGGGGCAGCTATGGCTACACCTTC. This sequence joins TRBV29-1 and TRBJ1-2; TRBD1 agrees at 11 bases. V was pared by 4 bases and J by 4 bases, with 2 bases of the junction left unmatched. This CDR3 comprises 13 residues. Germline V gene sequence: CDR1 SQVTM, CDR2 ANQGSEA.

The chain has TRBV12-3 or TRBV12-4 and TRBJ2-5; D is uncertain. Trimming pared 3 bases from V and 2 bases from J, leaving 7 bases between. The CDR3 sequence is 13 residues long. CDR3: CASSLGLQETQYF. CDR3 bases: TGTGCCAGCAGTTTGGGATTACAAGAGACCCAGTACTTC.

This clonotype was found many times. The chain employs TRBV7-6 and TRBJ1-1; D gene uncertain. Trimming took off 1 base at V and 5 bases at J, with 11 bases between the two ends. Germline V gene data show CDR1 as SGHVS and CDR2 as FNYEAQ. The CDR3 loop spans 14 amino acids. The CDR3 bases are TGTGCCAGCAGCTTAGACGGGTTTGAGACTGAAGCTTTCTTT. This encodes CASSLDGFETEAFF.

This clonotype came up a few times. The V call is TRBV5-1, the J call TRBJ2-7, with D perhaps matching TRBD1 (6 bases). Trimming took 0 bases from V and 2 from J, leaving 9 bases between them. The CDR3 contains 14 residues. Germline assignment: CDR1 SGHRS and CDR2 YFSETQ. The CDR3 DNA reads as TGCGCCAGCAGCTTGGAAAAGGGGGCCTACGAGCAGTACTTC. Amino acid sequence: CASSLEKGAYEQYF. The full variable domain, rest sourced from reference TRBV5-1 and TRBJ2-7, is KAGVTQTPRYLIKTRGQQVTLSCSPISGHRSVSWYQQTPGQGLQFLFEYFSETQRNKGNFPGRFSGRQFSNSRSEMNVSTLELGDSALYLCASSLEKGAYEQYFGPGTRLTVT.

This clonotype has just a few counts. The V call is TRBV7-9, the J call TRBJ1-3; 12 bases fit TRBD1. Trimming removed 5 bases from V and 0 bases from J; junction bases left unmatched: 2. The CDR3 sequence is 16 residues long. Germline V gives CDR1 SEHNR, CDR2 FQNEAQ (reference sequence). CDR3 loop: CASSAGQGASGNTIYF. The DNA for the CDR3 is TGTGCCAGCAGCGCGGGACAGGGGGCCTCTGGAAACACCATATATTTT.

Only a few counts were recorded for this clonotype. The CDR3 reads CASSPSGQGNTGELFF. The CDR3 DNA reads TGTGCCAGCAGCCCGTCCGGACAGGGTAACACCGGGGAGCTGTTTTTT. The V gene is TRBV7-2, the J gene TRBJ2-2, with TRBD1 matching 8 bases. The length of the CDR3 is 16 residues. After removal of 5 bases from V and 2 bases from J, the junction contained 7 bases not matched to a gene. Germline CDR1 is SGHTA and CDR2 is FQGNSA.

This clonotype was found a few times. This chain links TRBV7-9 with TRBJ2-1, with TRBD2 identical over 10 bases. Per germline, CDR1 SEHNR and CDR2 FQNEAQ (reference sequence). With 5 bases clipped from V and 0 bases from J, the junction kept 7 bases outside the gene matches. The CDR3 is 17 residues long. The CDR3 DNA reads TGTGCCAGCAGCACCAGTCTAGCGGGAGACTCCTACAATGAGCAGTTCTTC. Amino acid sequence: CASSTSLAGDSYNEQFF.

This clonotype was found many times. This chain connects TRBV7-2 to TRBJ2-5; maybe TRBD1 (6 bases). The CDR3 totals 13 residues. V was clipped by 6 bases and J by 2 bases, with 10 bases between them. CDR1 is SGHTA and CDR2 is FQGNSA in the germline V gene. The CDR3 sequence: CASRGQIQETQYF. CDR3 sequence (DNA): TGTGCCAGCAGGGGACAAATACAAGAGACCCAGTACTTC.

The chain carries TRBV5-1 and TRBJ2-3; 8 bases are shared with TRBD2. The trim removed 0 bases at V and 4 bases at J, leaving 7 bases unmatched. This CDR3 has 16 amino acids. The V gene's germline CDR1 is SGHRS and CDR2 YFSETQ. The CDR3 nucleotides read TGCGCCAGCAGCTTGGGGGTAGCGGGAAGCGCAGATACGCAGTATTTT. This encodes CASSLGVAGSADTQYF.

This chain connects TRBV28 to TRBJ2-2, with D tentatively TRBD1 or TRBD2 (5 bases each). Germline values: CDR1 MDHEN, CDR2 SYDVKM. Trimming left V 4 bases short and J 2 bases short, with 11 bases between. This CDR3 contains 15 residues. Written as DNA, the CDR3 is TGTGCCAGCAGTTCAGGGACCCTAAACACCGGGGAGCTGTTTTTT. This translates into CASSSGTLNTGELFF. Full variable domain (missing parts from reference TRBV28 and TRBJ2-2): DVKVTQSSRYLVKRTGEKVFLECVQDMDHENMFWYRQDPGLGLRLIYFSYDVKMKEKGDIPEGYSVSREKKERFSLILESASTNQTSMYLCASSSGTLNTGELFFGEGSRLTVL.